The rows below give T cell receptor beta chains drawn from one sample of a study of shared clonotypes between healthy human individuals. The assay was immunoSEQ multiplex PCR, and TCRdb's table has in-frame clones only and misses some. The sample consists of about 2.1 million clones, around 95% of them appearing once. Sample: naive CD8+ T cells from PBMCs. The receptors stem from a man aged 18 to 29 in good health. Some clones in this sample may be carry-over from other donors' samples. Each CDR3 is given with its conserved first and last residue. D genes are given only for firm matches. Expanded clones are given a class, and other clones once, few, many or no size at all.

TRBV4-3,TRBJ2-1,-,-,TGCGCCAGCAGCCCTCTAACGGGAGTCGGCAATGAGCAGTTCTTC,CASSPLTGVGNEQFF
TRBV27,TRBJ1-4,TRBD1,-,TGTGCCAGCAGTTGGACAGGGGGGAATGAAAAACTGTTTTTT,CASSWTGGNEKLFF
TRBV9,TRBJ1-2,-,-,TGTGCCAGCAGCGTAGTCGCAGCCGACAACTATGGCTACACCTTC,CASSVVAADNYGYTF
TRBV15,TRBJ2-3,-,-,TGTGCCACCAGCAGGGATTTCTACAGGGACCGCACAGATACGCAGTATTTT,CATSRDFYRDRTDTQYF
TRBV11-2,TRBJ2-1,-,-,TGTGCCAGCAGCTTAGTTGCGGTGGCAGGGAAGTTCTTC,CASSLVAVAGKFF
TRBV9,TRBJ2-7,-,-,TGTGCCAGCAGCGCTGGCGGAGACGTCTCCTACGAGCAGTACTTC,CASSAGGDVSYEQYF
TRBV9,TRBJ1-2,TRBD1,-,TGTGCCAGCAGCCAACGCATCACAGGGACAGTCTCAGGGGGCTATGGCTACACCTTC,CASSQRITGTVSGGYGYTF
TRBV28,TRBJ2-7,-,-,TGTGCCAGTTTGGGCAACCATGAGCAGTACTTC,CASLGNHEQYF
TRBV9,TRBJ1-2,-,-,TGTGCCAGCAGCGTAGTGACCGCCTCAGATGGCTACACCTTC,CASSVVTASDGYTF
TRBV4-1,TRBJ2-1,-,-,TGCGCCAGCAGCCAAGGGTTGGGGATGGAGGAGTTCTTC,CASSQGLGMEEFF
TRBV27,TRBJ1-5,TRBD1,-,TGTGCCAGCCACCCTTCCCCGGGACAGGAATCTTATAGCAATCAGCCCCAGCATTTT,CASHPSPGQESYSNQPQHF
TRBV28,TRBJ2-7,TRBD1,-,TGTGCCAGCAGTTTGGAGGACAGGGAAATCGGGGGGCAGTACTTC,CASSLEDREIGGQYF
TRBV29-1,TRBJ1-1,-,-,TGCAGCGTTGAAGGGCAGGGTGAAGCTTTCTTT,CSVEGQGEAFF
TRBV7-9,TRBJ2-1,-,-,TGTGCCAGCAGATCCCTAGGGAATGAGCAGTTCTTC,CASRSLGNEQFF
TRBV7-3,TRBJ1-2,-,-,TGTGCCAGCAGCCCAGACCCCCCGGGGCGGAGTGGCTACACCTTC,CASSPDPPGRSGYTF
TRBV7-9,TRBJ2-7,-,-,TGTGCCAGCAGCTCAGGGAGCGAGCAGTACTTC,CASSSGSEQYF
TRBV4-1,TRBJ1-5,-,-,TGCGCCAGCAGCCAAGCGGTGGGATTTAATCAGCCCCAGCATTTT,CASSQAVGFNQPQHF
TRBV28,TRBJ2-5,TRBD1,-,TGTGCCAGCAGTTTATTCTGGACAGGCCAAGAGACCCAGTACTTC,CASSLFWTGQETQYF
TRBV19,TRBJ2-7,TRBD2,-,TGTGCCAGTAGCTACCTAGCGGGAGTCTACGAGCAGTACTTC,CASSYLAGVYEQYF
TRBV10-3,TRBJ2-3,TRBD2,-,TGTGCCATCAGTGAGTCAGCACTAGCGGCCTCTGGAGGGATCACAGATACGCAGTATTTT,CAISESALAASGGITDTQYF
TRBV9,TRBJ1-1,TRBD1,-,TGTGCCAGCAGCGTAGGGACAGGGTTGGACACTGAAGCTTTCTTT,CASSVGTGLDTEAFF
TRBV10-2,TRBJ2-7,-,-,TGCGCCATCGACAACGGGGGGCCCGAGCAGTACTTC,CAIDNGGPEQYF
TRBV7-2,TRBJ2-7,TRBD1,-,TGTGCCAGCAGCTTAACAGGGGGCCCCTCCTACGAGCAGTACTTC,CASSLTGGPSYEQYF
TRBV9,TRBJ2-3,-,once,TGTGCCAGCAGCCCCTCGTCGGCCCCTCAAAATACGCAGTATTTT,CASSPSSAPQNTQYF
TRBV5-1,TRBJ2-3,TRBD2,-,TGCGCCAGCAGCCAGAGACTAGCGGGAGGGTATAGCACAGATACGCAGTATTTT,CASSQRLAGGYSTDTQYF
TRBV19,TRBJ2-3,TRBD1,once,TGTGCCAGTAGTATAAGACAGGGTCTTAGCACAGATACGCAGTATTTT,CASSIRQGLSTDTQYF
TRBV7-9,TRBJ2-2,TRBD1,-,TGTGCCAGCAGCTTTGAGGGACAGGGGGTACCCGGGGAGCTGTTTTTT,CASSFEGQGVPGELFF
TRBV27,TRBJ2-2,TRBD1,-,TGTGCCAGCAGTTTGGGACAGAAGTCCGGGGAGCTGTTTTTT,CASSLGQKSGELFF
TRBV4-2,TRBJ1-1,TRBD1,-,TGTGCCAGCAGCCAAGAAGGCAGGGGGACTGAAGCTTTCTTT,CASSQEGRGTEAFF
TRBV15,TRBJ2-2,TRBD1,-,TGTGCCACCAGCAACCTCATGGACAGGGGGCGCCTGTTTTTT,CATSNLMDRGRLFF
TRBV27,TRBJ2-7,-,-,TGTGCCAGCACCCTAGTCCCAGGGAACCCCTCCTACGAGCAGTACTTC,CASTLVPGNPSYEQYF
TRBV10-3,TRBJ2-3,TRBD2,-,TGTGCCATCAGTGAGTCGACTAGCGGGAGTACAGATACGCAGTATTTT,CAISESTSGSTDTQYF
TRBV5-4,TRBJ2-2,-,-,TGTGCCAGCAGCTTGCCCACCGGGGAGCTGTTTTTT,CASSLPTGELFF
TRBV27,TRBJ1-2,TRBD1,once,TGTGCCAGCGGACAGGGGGTTGGCTATGGCTACACCTTC,CASGQGVGYGYTF
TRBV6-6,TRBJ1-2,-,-,TGTGCCAGCAGTTACGGTGCCGCCGATGGCTACACCTTC,CASSYGAADGYTF
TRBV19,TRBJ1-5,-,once,TGTGCCAGTAGTTACTCGGACAGTATCATTTATAGCAATCAGCCCCAGCATTTT,CASSYSDSIIYSNQPQHF
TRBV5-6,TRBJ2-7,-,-,TGTGCCAGCAGCTTGCAGGATGGCCGAGACTGGGAGCAGTACTTC,CASSLQDGRDWEQYF
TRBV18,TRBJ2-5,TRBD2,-,TGTGCCAGCTCACCAGGCCTAGCGGTGCTGGAGACCCAGTACTTC,CASSPGLAVLETQYF
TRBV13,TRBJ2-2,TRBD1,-,TGTGCCAGCAGCGGCTGTATTTTCTCGTTCGACAGGGGCGCGAACACCGGGGAGCTGTTTTTT,CASSGCIFSFDRGANTGELFF
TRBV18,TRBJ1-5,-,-,TGTGCCAGCTCACCACTGCGGGACACCCATCAGCCCCAGCATTTT,CASSPLRDTHQPQHF
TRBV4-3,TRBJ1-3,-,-,TGCGCCAGCAGCCAAGGTTCTAGGGCTGGAAACACCATATATTTT,CASSQGSRAGNTIYF
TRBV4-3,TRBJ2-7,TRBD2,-,TGCGCCAGCAGCCAAGAAGCTAGCGGGATAAACTACGAGCAGTACTTC,CASSQEASGINYEQYF
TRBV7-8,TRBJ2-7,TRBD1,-,TGTGCCAGCAGCTTAGATCCCGGACAGGGAACCTACGAGCAGTACTTC,CASSLDPGQGTYEQYF
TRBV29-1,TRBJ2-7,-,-,TGCAGCGTTGAAAGGGCTTATTCCTACGAGCAGTACTTC,CSVERAYSYEQYF
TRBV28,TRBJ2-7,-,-,TGTGCCAGCAGGTTTAGCGGCGGCTCCTACGAGCAGTACTTC,CASRFSGGSYEQYF
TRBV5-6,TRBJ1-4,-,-,TGTGCCAGCACGTCGGGGTTCAACGAAAAACTGTTTTTT,CASTSGFNEKLFF
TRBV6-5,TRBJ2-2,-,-,TGTGCCAGCAGTTACATAGGGGACGTGAACACCGGGGAGCTGTTTTTT,CASSYIGDVNTGELFF
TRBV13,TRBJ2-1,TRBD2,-,TGTGCCAGCAGCCAGACTAGCGGGAGTTACAATGAGCAGTTCTTC,CASSQTSGSYNEQFF
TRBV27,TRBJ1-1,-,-,TGTGCCAGCAGTTTAGTACATGCGAACACTGAAGCTTTCTTT,CASSLVHANTEAFF
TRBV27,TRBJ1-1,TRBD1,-,TGTGCCAGCAGGGGACAGGGGGCAAGCACTGAAGCTTTCTTT,CASRGQGASTEAFF
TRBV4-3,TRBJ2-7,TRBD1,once,TGCGCCAGCAGCCAAGTGGCAGGGGGTGAACACGAGCAGTACTTC,CASSQVAGGEHEQYF
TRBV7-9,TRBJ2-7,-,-,TGTGCCAGCAGCGGGGACGTCTCCTACGAGCAGTACTTC,CASSGDVSYEQYF
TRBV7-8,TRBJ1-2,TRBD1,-,TGTGCCAGCAGCCCGCGGACAGGTGGAGGCGATGGCTACACCTTC,CASSPRTGGGDGYTF
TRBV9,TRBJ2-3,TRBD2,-,TGTGCCAGCAGCGTAGAAGCGGGAGGCGTCCTAGGCACAGATACGCAGTATTTT,CASSVEAGGVLGTDTQYF
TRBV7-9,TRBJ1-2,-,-,TGTGCCAGCAGCTTCGACCAGGGCTACACCTTC,CASSFDQGYTF
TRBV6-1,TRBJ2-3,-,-,TGTGCCAGCAAGGAGTCTCGTATCAGCACAGATACGCAGTATTTT,CASKESRISTDTQYF
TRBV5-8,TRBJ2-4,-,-,TGTGCCAGCAGCCCGGAGGGCGGCCGGGCCAAAAACATTCAGTACTTC,CASSPEGGRAKNIQYF
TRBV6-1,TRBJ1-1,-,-,TGTGCCAGCAGTGAGGGTTATGCGGCCTCCCTCGTGGGGGGTGAAGCTTTCTTT,CASSEGYAASLVGGEAFF